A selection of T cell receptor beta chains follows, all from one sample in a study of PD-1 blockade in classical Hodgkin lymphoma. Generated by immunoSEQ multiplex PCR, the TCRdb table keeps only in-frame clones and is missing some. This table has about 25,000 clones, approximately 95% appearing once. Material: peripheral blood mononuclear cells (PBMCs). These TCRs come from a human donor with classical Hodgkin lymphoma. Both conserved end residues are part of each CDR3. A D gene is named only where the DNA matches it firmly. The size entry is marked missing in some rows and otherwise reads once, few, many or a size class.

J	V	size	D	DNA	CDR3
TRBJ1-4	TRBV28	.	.	TGTGCCAGCAGTCCTCCAAGCTACCGTGGGGAAAAACTGTTTTTT	CASSPPSYRGEKLFF
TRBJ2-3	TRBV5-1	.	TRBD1	TGCGCCAGCAGCCCCCTAGTCCGGGACAGGGGAAACCGCACAGATACGCAGTATTTT	CASSPLVRDRGNRTDTQYF
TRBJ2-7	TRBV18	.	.	TGTGCCAGCTCACCACCGGGGGGATCTTCCTCCTACGAGCAGTACTTC	CASSPPGGSSSYEQYF
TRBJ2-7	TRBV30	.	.	TGTGCCTGGAGTGTAGCCAGGGCCTACGAGCAGTACTTC	CAWSVARAYEQYF
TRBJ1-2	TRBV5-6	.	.	TGTGCCAGCAGCTTGGCCGCAGGACGCTATGGCTACACCTTC	CASSLAAGRYGYTF
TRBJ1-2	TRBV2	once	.	TGTGCCAGCAGTGCCTCCAGGGCTGGAGATGGCTACACCTTC	CASSASRAGDGYTF
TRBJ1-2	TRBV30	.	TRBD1	TGTGCCTGGAGTGTGGGGACAGCCTCGATTCTGGCCTTC	CAWSVGTASILAF
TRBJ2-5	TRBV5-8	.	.	TGTGCCAGCAGCTCGGACCGCACTCTGACCCAGTACTTC	CASSSDRTLTQYF
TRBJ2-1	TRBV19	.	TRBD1	TGTGCCAGTAGTGGACCGGGACAGAACAATGAGCAGTTCTTC	CASSGPGQNNEQFF
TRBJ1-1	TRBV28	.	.	TGTGCCAGCAGCCAACAGTCCCAAGGAGCTTTCTTT	CASSQQSQGAFF
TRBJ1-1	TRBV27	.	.	TGTGCCAGCAGTGGGGGGTTTTCAACTGAAGCTTTCTTT	CASSGGFSTEAFF
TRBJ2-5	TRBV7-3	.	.	TGTGCCAGCAGCGAAGCCCCCGGGGGTCCCACGGCCCAGTACTTC	CASSEAPGGPTAQYF
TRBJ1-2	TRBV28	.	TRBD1	TGTGCCAGCAGTTTCAGGGGGCGGATGGACTATGGCTACACCTTC	CASSFRGRMDYGYTF
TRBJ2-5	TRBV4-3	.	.	TGCGCCAGCAGCCCAGAGACTTTCGGGGTTCAAGAGACCCAGTACTTC	CASSPETFGVQETQYF
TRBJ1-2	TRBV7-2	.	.	TGTGCCAGCAGCTTAGTAGGCCGTTACGCCAGGTATGGCTACACCTTC	CASSLVGRYARYGYTF
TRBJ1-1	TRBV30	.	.	TGTGCCTGGAATCTAGACAGAAACACTGAAGCTTTCTTT	CAWNLDRNTEAFF
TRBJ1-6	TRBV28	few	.	TGTGCCAGCAGGTCCAGGAGGGTGCATGGTTCACCCCTCCACTTT	CASRSRRVHGSPLHF
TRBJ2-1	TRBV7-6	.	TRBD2	TGTGCCAGCAGCCCCGGGACTAGGAAAACCAATGAGCAGTTCTTC	CASSPGTRKTNEQFF
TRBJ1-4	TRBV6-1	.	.	TGTGCCAGCAGCGGACGGACGGGGAAACTGTTTTTT	CASSGRTGKLFF
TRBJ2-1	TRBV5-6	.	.	TGTGCCAGCAGTACAGGGTTATCGGATGAGCAGTTCTTC	CASSTGLSDEQFF
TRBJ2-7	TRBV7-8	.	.	TGTGCCAGCAGCTTACCAGACAGCTACGAGCAGTACTTC	CASSLPDSYEQYF
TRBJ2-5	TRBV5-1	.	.	TGCGCCAGCAGCTTGGGACGGTTCCAAGAGACCCAGTACTTC	CASSLGRFQETQYF
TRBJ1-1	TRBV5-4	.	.	TGTGCCAGCAGCGACCGAACAGGGGCTTTCTTT	CASSDRTGAFF
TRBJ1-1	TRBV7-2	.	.	TGTGCCAGCAGCTTAGAAAAACATACTGAAGCTTTCTTT	CASSLEKHTEAFF
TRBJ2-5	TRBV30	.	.	TGTGCCTGGAGGGGTATTGGGGAGCAGACCCAGTACTTC	CAWRGIGEQTQYF
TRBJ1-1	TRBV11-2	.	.	TGTGCCAGCAGCTTGACGGTGAACACTGAAGCTTTCTTT	CASSLTVNTEAFF
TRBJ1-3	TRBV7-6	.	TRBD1	TGTGCCAGCAGCTCCGACAGGGTCGGAAACACCATATATTTT	CASSSDRVGNTIYF
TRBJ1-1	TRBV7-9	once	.	TGTGCCAGCAGCTTATCCCCAGGGACGGGGGAGGCTTTCTTT	CASSLSPGTGEAFF
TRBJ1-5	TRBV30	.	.	TGTGCCTGGGGGGGGACGAAGCGAGAGCCCCAGCATTTT	CAWGGTKREPQHF
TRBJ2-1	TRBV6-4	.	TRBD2	TGTGCCAGCGCAAAAGTCCCGGGACTAGCGGGACAAAGCTCCTACAATGAGCAGTTCTTC	CASAKVPGLAGQSSYNEQFF
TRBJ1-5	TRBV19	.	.	TGTGCCAGTACCAAGAGGACCGCAGTCCAGGGGCCTAGCAATCAGCCCCAGCATTTT	CASTKRTAVQGPSNQPQHF
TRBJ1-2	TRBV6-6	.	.	TGTGCCAGCAGTTCGGGCTCTTACGATGGCTACACCTTC	CASSSGSYDGYTF
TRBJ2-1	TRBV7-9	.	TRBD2	TGTGCCAGCAGCTCATCACTAGCGGGCAATGAGCAGTTCTTC	CASSSSLAGNEQFF
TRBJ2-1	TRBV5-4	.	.	TGTGCCAGCAGCCGGAAACTTGTCCGGACCTACAATGAGCAGTTCTTC	CASSRKLVRTYNEQFF
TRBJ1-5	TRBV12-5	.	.	TGTGCTAGTGCCGTTACAGGGCATCAGCCCCAGCATTTT	CASAVTGHQPQHF
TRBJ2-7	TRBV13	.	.	TGTGCCAGCAGACTAGGAAACGCCTACGAGCAGTACTTC	CASRLGNAYEQYF
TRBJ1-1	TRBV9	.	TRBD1	TGTGCCAGCAGCGTAGGACAGGGGACTGAAGCTTTCTTT	CASSVGQGTEAFF